The 26 T cell receptor beta chains listed next were all sequenced from one sample in a study of blood T cells in healthy people across ages. Primers used in a second PCR of about 6 to 11 cycles were a sample-barcoded 5' primer and a J-beta primer mix. TCRdb used MiXCR to reprocess the 5' RACE reads, holding one entry per CDR3 protein. The table has 550,000 to 700,000 distinct CDR3 sequences, 25% to 30% seen once. Sequenced material: blood. The receptors stem from a woman in her 70s in good health.

The chain recombines TRBV4-3 with TRBJ1-4; D not resolved. The length of the CDR3 is 14 residues. Germline CDR1 LGHNA, CDR2 YSLEER. V was clipped by 0 bases and J by 8 bases, with 10 bases between them. The CDR3 nucleotides are TGCGCCAGCAGCCAAGAAAGGGCGGGCGAAAAACTGTTTTTT. Its translation is CASSQERAGEKLFF.

This chain uses TRBV28 with TRBJ2-3; D uncertain. CDR3 length: 15 residues. Germline V gene data show CDR1 as MDHEN and CDR2 as SYDVKM. V was shortened by 6 bases and J by 0 bases, with 13 bases between the two germline ends. DNA for the CDR3: TGTGCCAGCAGATACGCAGGCCACAGCACAGATACGCAGTATTTT. As protein: CASRYAGHSTDTQYF. The full variable domain, rest sourced from reference TRBV28 and TRBJ2-3, is DVKVTQSSRYLVKRTGEKVFLECVQDMDHENMFWYRQDPGLGLRLIYFSYDVKMKEKGDIPEGYSVSREKKERFSLILESASTNQTSMYLCASRYAGHSTDTQYFGPGTRLTVL.

Only a few counts were recorded for this clonotype. The chain links TRBV9 to TRBJ2-5; tentatively, D is TRBD2 (6 bases). The CDR3 has 14 amino acids. The V and J ends lost 3 bases and 3 bases respectively, with 12 bases between them. Germline CDR1 is SGDLS and CDR2 is YYNGEE. The DNA for the CDR3 is TGTGCCAGCAGCGCTAGGGACTTCGAAGAGACCCAGTACTTC. It yields the protein CASSARDFEETQYF.

The chain combines TRBV12-3 or TRBV12-4 with TRBJ2-3; 10 bases agree with TRBD2. Trimming at V came to 7 bases and at J to 5 bases, leaving 6 bases not matched to a gene. There are 14 residues in the CDR3. Here the CDR3 DNA reads TGTGCCAGCACGCAGCGGGGGGGAGGAGATACGCAGTATTTT. This encodes CASTQRGGGDTQYF.

The gene calls are TRBV12-5 and TRBJ1-5; TRBD1 matches at 7 bases. Per germline, CDR1 LGHNT and CDR2 FRNRAP. The CDR3 is 15 amino acids. The junction had 7 bases not matched to a gene; V was cut back by 6 bases and J by 2 bases. The CDR3 sequence: CASGPTGRRNQPQHF. The CDR3 DNA reads as TGTGCTAGTGGACCGACAGGGAGGCGCAATCAGCCCCAGCATTTT.

The chain uses TRBV7-2 and TRBJ1-1; 11 bases agree with TRBD1. The CDR3 consists of 16 residues. V was clipped by 5 bases and J by 4 bases; unmatched bases: 9. In germline, CDR1 is SGHTA, CDR2 FQGNSA. As DNA, the CDR3 is TGTGCCAGCAGCATATGGGACAGGGGGAGAGGCACTGAAGCTTTCTTT. Translation: CASSIWDRGRGTEAFF. Looking up the rest from reference TRBV7-2 and TRBJ1-1 gives the full variable domain: GAGVSQSPSNKVTEKGKDVELRCDPISGHTALYWYRQSLGQGLEFLIYFQGNSAPDKSGLPSDRFSAERTGGSVSTLTIQRTQQEDSAVYLCASSIWDRGRGTEAFFGQGTRLTVV.

J is TRBJ2-4 and V is TRBV6-6; 8 nucleotides match TRBD2. The CDR3 contains 15 residues. The V gene end was trimmed by 6 bases and the J gene end by 3 bases; junction bases not matched to a gene: 7. Germline CDR1 is MNHNY and CDR2 is SVGAGI (reference sequence). In DNA, the CDR3 is TGTGCCAGCAGCCCCACCGGGACTAGCAAAAACATTCAGTACTTC. The encoded protein is CASSPTGTSKNIQYF.

This clonotype was counted between two and nine times. The chain links TRBV3-1 to TRBJ1-4; D remains ambiguous. This CDR3 is built from 12 residues. Trimming took off 3 bases at V and 7 bases at J, with 6 bases between the two ends. Germline CDR1 is LGHDT and CDR2 is YNNKEL (reference sequence). This CDR3 reads CASSHRAEKLFF. DNA of the CDR3: TGTGCCAGCAGCCACCGCGCTGAAAAACTGTTTTTT.

This clonotype was found a few times. J is TRBJ2-5 and V is TRBV7-2; D gene uncertain. Trimming removed 3 bases from V and 4 bases from J, with 15 bases in between. Germline CDR1 reads SGHTA; CDR2 reads FQGNSA. There are 15 residues in the CDR3. The CDR3 nucleotides read TGTGCCAGCAGCTTGTGGCTGGGGTTGGGAGAGACCCAGTACTTC. This gives the protein CASSLWLGLGETQYF.

The rearrangement joins TRBV7-2 to TRBJ2-7; 7 bases align to TRBD1. The trim removed 4 bases at V and 3 bases at J, leaving 6 bases unmatched. CDR3 length: 14 amino acids. The germline V gene encodes CDR1 SGHTA and CDR2 FQGNSA. CDR3 region: CASSSGTVNYEQYF. In DNA form, the CDR3 reads TGTGCCAGCAGCTCCGGGACAGTAAACTACGAGCAGTACTTC.

V and J are TRBV14 and TRBJ1-1; 8 nucleotides agree with TRBD1. The V and J ends lost 1 base and 1 base, in that order; junction bases with no gene match: 2. The CDR3 has 15 amino acids. Germline CDR1 reads SGHDN; CDR2 reads FVKESK. CDR3 bases: TGTGCCAGCAGCCAAGCCGGGACAGGGAACACTGAAGCTTTCTTT. Translation gives CASSQAGTGNTEAFF. The whole variable domain, remainder taken from reference TRBV14 and TRBJ1-1, is EAGVTQFPSHSVIEKGQTVTLRCDPISGHDNLYWYRRVMGKEIKFLLHFVKESKQDESGMPNNRFLAERTGGTYSTLKVQPAELEDSGVYFCASSQAGTGNTEAFFGQGTRLTVV.

The sample holds one count of this clonotype. V and J are TRBV20-1 and TRBJ2-7, with 10 bases fitting TRBD1. The CDR3 is made up of 17 amino acids. With V trimmed by 0 bases and J by 3 bases, 11 bases remained unmatched. The germline CDR1 and CDR2 sequences are DFQATT and SNEGSKA (reference sequence). The CDR3 DNA is TGCAGTGCTAGAGATTCTTTCATTGGGACAGGGGTCTACGAGCAGTACTTC. Amino acid sequence: CSARDSFIGTGVYEQYF.

In this sample, this clonotype turned up a few times. V gene TRBV19 combines with J gene TRBJ1-1; the D is unclear. Trimming took 7 bases from V and 4 from J, leaving 10 bases between them. Germline values: CDR1 LNHDA, CDR2 SQIVND (reference sequence). The CDR3 sequence is 12 residues long. The CDR3: CASTWAGTEAFF. CDR3 in DNA: TGTGCCAGTACTTGGGCCGGCACTGAAGCTTTCTTT.

This clonotype has just a few counts. The chain combines TRBV20-1 with TRBJ2-5, with TRBD1 identical over 7 bases. This CDR3 region has 15 residues. V was pared by 0 bases and J by 1 base, with 5 bases of the junction left unmatched. CDR1 DFQATT and CDR2 SNEGSKA come from the germline V gene (reference sequence). The CDR3 is CSARERQGLQETQYF. CDR3 DNA sequence: TGCAGTGCTAGAGAGCGACAGGGCCTCCAAGAGACCCAGTACTTC.

On this clonotype itself: The junction differs from germline at one of its ends, possibly a read error. This chain links TRBV6-2 or TRBV6-3 with TRBJ2-3; a possible D gene is TRBD2 (7 bases). The CDR3 extends over 14 amino acids. Germline CDR1 and CDR2: MNHEY and SVGEGT. The CDR3 loop reads CASTPGGARDAQYF. The CDR3 DNA is TGTGCCAGCACCCCTGGGGGGGCGAGAGATGCGCAGTATTTT.

The V and J genes are TRBV24-1 and TRBJ2-5; D remains unclear. Trimming pared 4 bases from V and 0 bases from J, leaving 11 bases between. Germline CDR1 KGHDR, CDR2 SFDVKD. The CDR3 contains 15 residues. This CDR3 reads CATSEMAGDQETQYF. CDR3 bases: TGTGCCACCAGTGAGATGGCTGGGGACCAAGAGACCCAGTACTTC.

The chain recombines TRBV3-1 with TRBJ1-6; D uncertain. The CDR3 runs 11 residues. Trimming pared 1 base from V and 13 bases from J, leaving 5 bases between. CDR1 LGHDT and CDR2 YNNKEL come from the germline V gene (reference sequence). Written as DNA, the CDR3 is TGTGCCAGCAGCCAAGGTCCGCCCCTCCACTTT. It is translated as CASSQGPPLHF.

The rearrangement links TRBV7-2 to TRBJ2-2, with no clear D. V lost 3 bases, J lost 0 bases, and 2 bases lay in between. The V gene's germline CDR1 is SGHTA and CDR2 FQGNSA. This CDR3 spans 13 amino acids. The CDR3 bases are TGTGCCAGCAGCTTTTCGAACACCGGGGAGCTGTTTTTT. Protein: CASSFSNTGELFF.

The table lists this clonotype with a few counts. The J gene is TRBJ2-5, the V gene TRBV30; 8 nucleotides line up with TRBD2. Judging by the DNA end, TRBJ2-1 fits better; the J call may be wrong. The CDR3 has 15 amino acids. The germline V gene encodes CDR1 GTSNPN and CDR2 SVGIG (reference sequence). CDR3 amino acids: CAGLPVGGVNNEQFF. The CDR3 nucleotides read TGTGCCGGCCTCCCCGTCGGGGGGGTAAACAATGAGCAGTTCTTC.

About this clonotype itself: At one end, the junction sequence differs from germline, possibly due to a read error. The chain couples TRBV7-2 to TRBJ2-7, with 7 bases fitting TRBD1. CDR3 size: 12 residues. From germline, CDR1 is SGHTA and CDR2 FQGNSA. CDR3 coding DNA: TGTGCCAGCGCACAGGGGATCGACGAGCGGTACTTC. Amino acid sequence: CASAQGIDERYF.

This clonotype was detected a few times. The chain joins TRBV5-1 to TRBJ1-5, with a weak D call TRBD1 (5 bases). Germline V gene sequence: CDR1 SGHRS, CDR2 YFSETQ. V lost 4 bases and J 0 bases, leaving 11 bases between the germline ends. CDR3 length equals 15 residues. The CDR3 spells CASSGGIYSNQPQHF. The CDR3 bases are TGCGCCAGCAGCGGGGGGATTTATAGCAATCAGCCCCAGCATTTT.

V is TRBV7-8 and J is TRBJ2-3; 7 nucleotides align to TRBD2. CDR3 length equals 14 residues. The germline V gene encodes CDR1 SGHVS and CDR2 FQNEAQ. V lost 5 bases and J lost 4; bases outside the gene matches: 6. CDR3 sequence reads: CASSQRGGADTQYF. In DNA form, the CDR3 reads TGTGCCAGCAGCCAGCGGGGAGGGGCAGATACGCAGTATTTT.

V is TRBV20-1 and J is TRBJ1-6; TRBD1 aligns across 7 bases. Germline V gives CDR1 DFQATT, CDR2 SNEGSKA (reference sequence). The CDR3 loop spans 14 amino acids. Trimming cost V 6 bases and J 7 bases; bases outside gene matches: 9. CDR3 amino acids: CSARETGPNSPLHF. In DNA, the CDR3 is TGCAGTGCGAGGGAGACAGGGCCCAATTCACCCCTCCACTTT.

This chain uses TRBV3-1 with TRBJ2-1; 13 bases are a match to TRBD2. Germline loops: CDR1 LGHDT, CDR2 YNNKEL (reference sequence). The CDR3 sequence is 16 residues long. The J segment lost 10 bases and the V segment lost 7 bases, leaving 13 bases of the junction unmatched. The chain's CDR3 is CASTRQTSGGAKEQFF. CDR3 nucleotides: TGTGCCAGCACTCGACAAACTAGCGGGGGGGCCAAAGAGCAGTTCTTC.

V gene TRBV5-1 combines with J gene TRBJ2-5, with TRBD1 matching over 9 bases. The ends lost 7 bases at V and 4 bases at J; junction bases unmatched: 8. This CDR3 spans 14 amino acids. Per germline, CDR1 SGHRS and CDR2 YFSETQ. As DNA, the CDR3 is TGCGCCAGCGGGGATACAGGGGGCCGAGAGACCCAGTACTTC. Translated, it gives CASGDTGGRETQYF.

This clonotype appeared a single time. The chain has TRBV20-1 and TRBJ2-3, with D tentatively TRBD1 (6 bases). The V gene lost 1 base and the J gene lost 2 bases, with 16 bases spanning the gap. Germline lookup yields CDR1 DFQATT and CDR2 SNEGSKA (reference sequence). The CDR3 totals 16 residues. CDR3 in amino acids: CSARAIQGVNTDTQYF. The DNA for the CDR3 is TGCAGTGCTAGAGCCATACAGGGCGTCAACACAGATACGCAGTATTTT.